This T cell receptor beta chain was captured in a study of CD8+CD57+ T cells in acquired aplastic anemia. Whole-study context: The DNA of sorted CD4+ and CD8+ cells averaged 3.2 ug. On average, healthy donors gave approximately 10 million reads for CD4+ cells. Study findings and constraints: In common between the patients and the controls were around 29 CD8+ CDR3 sequences.

CDR1 and CDR2 from the germline V gene are SQVTM and ANQGSEA. This CDR3 spans 11 amino acids. Losses at the gene ends were 6 bases for V and 8 bases for J; bases not matched to a gene: 5. Note on this clonotype: The antigen is unknown.

Using genomic DNA as the template, TCR beta VDJ and CDR3 profiling was carried out. TCRdb analysed the reads with MiXCR anew, one entry per CDR3 protein. The table has approximately 380,000 distinct CDR3 sequences, about 70% seen once. The TCR originated in a human donor in good health, serving as a control. The specimen sequenced was sorted CD4+, CD8+, or CD8+CD57+ T cells (not recorded which) from PBMCs. This rearrangement joins TRBV29-1 to TRBJ1-2; 8 positions agree with TRBD1. The CDR3 DNA sequence: TGCAGCGTAGACAGGGGATCGGGCTACACCTTC. As protein: CSVDRGSGYTF.